These 25 T cell receptor beta chains came from one sample sequenced in a study of blood T cell repertoires in COVID-19. Assay: immunoSEQ multiplex PCR; the TCRdb copy retains only in-frame clones and omits some. The sample carries roughly 73,000 clones, about 91% recorded once. Material for sequencing was peripheral blood. The origin of the receptors is a man aged 80 or over with acute or convalescent COVID-19.

The chain combines TRBV3-1 (or the pseudogene TRBV3-2) with TRBJ2-2; 7 bases line up with TRBD2. J was trimmed by 1 base and V by 1 base; bases with no gene match: 0. The CDR3 totals 15 residues. The germline gives CDR1 LGHDT, CDR2 YNNKEL (reference sequence). As DNA, the CDR3 is TGTGCCAGCAGCCAAGCGGGAGGGAACACCGGGGAGCTGTTTTTT. It yields the protein CASSQAGGNTGELFF.

The V and J genes are TRBV4-1 and TRBJ2-3, with TRBD2 matching over 11 bases. V lost 4 bases, J lost 1 base, and 4 bases stayed unmatched. This CDR3 region has 16 residues. Germline V gene data show CDR1 as MGHRA and CDR2 as YSYEKL. CDR3 in amino acids: CASSPLLAGGTDTQYF. DNA of the CDR3: TGCGCCAGCAGCCCATTACTAGCGGGAGGCACAGATACGCAGTATTTT.

The chain recombines TRBV18 with TRBJ2-1, with TRBD1 matching 7 bases. Germline lookup yields CDR1 KGHSH and CDR2 LQKENI. The CDR3 runs 15 residues. V shed 4 bases and J 4 bases; nucleotides not matched to a gene: 7. The CDR3 region is CASSRGQVQYNEQFF. CDR3 in DNA: TGTGCCAGCTCACGAGGACAGGTCCAATACAATGAGCAGTTCTTC.

This clone was recorded once. V is TRBV3-1 (or the pseudogene TRBV3-2) and J is TRBJ2-1; no reliable D call. The CDR3 has 13 amino acids. V gave up 1 base and J gave up 5 bases, with 6 bases separating them. Germline values: CDR1 LGHDT, CDR2 YNNKEL (reference sequence). CDR3 nucleotide sequence: TGTGCCAGCAGCCAAGCGTCCCACAATGAGCAGTTCTTC. Protein: CASSQASHNEQFF.

The chain recombines TRBV3-1 (or the pseudogene TRBV3-2) with TRBJ1-5, with 7 bases identical to TRBD1. Germline lookup yields CDR1 LGHDT and CDR2 YNNKEL (reference sequence). The CDR3 is 15 residues long. Losses at the gene ends were 1 base for V and 9 bases for J; bases not matched to a gene: 9. CDR3 protein: CASSQVSGGSGPQHF. The CDR3 DNA follows: TGTGCCAGCAGCCAAGTGTCAGGGGGAAGCGGGCCCCAGCATTTT.

The chain uses TRBV7-3 and TRBJ1-1; 11 nucleotides align to TRBD1. CDR3 length equals 15 residues. Per germline, CDR1 SGHTA and CDR2 FQGTGA. Unmatched junction bases numbered 6, after V lost 4 bases and J lost 5 bases. The CDR3 loop is CASSSRTGGRTEAFF. DNA for the CDR3: TGTGCCAGCAGCTCCAGGACAGGGGGCCGTACTGAAGCTTTCTTT. Full variable domain (rest looked up from reference TRBV7-3 and TRBJ1-1): GAGVSQTPSNKVTEKGKYVELRCDPISGHTALYWYRQSLGQGPEFLIYFQGTGAADDSGLPNDRFFAVRPEGSVSTLKIQRTERGDSAVYLCASSSRTGGRTEAFFGQGTRLTVV.

This chain joins TRBV7-3 and TRBJ2-1; tentatively, D is TRBD1 (6 bases). V lost 1 base and J 7 bases, leaving 8 bases between the germline ends. From germline, CDR1 is SGHTA and CDR2 FQGTGA. This CDR3 has 13 amino acids. This chain's CDR3 is CASSLRQANEQFF. CDR3 nucleotides: TGTGCCAGCAGCTTAAGACAGGCGAATGAGCAGTTCTTC.

The J gene is TRBJ2-7, the V gene TRBV29-1; 10 bases are a match to TRBD1. With 5 bases clipped from V and 0 bases from J, the junction kept 10 bases outside the gene matches. The CDR3 is 16 residues long. Looked up from germline, CDR1 is SQVTM and CDR2 is ANQGSEA. The CDR3 region is CSVSRLGQGTSYEQYF. CDR3 in DNA: TGCAGCGTTTCCCGCTTGGGACAGGGGACCTCCTACGAGCAGTACTTC.

The chain employs TRBV5-4 and TRBJ2-5; 10 bases fit TRBD2. CDR1 SGHNT and CDR2 YYREEE come from the germline V gene (reference sequence). With V trimmed by 3 bases and J by 5 bases, 7 bases remained unmatched. This CDR3 comprises 15 residues. The CDR3 is CASSSLAGELETQYF. The DNA of the CDR3 is TGTGCCAGCAGCTCCCTAGCGGGGGAGTTGGAGACCCAGTACTTC.

J is TRBJ1-1 and V is TRBV19, with 7 positions matching TRBD1. The germline gives CDR1 LNHDA, CDR2 SQIVND (reference sequence). The CDR3 runs to 15 residues. V gave up 6 bases and J gave up 0 bases; unmatched junction bases: 7. The CDR3 DNA reads TGTGCCAGTAGACTCGACAGGGCAATGAACACTGAAGCTTTCTTT. It translates to CASRLDRAMNTEAFF. The full variable domain, in which reference TRBV19 and TRBJ1-1 provide the parts outside the CDR3, is DGGITQSPKYLFRKEGQNVTLSCEQNLNHDAMYWYRQDPGQGLRLIYYSQIVNDFQKGDIAEGYSVSREKKESFPLTVTSAQKNPTAFYLCASRLDRAMNTEAFFGQGTRLTVV.

The chain combines TRBV9 with TRBJ1-2, with TRBD1 identical over 9 bases. Germline trimming cut 3 bases from V and 5 bases from J; bases unmatched to any gene: 2. The CDR3 runs 13 residues. Per the germline V gene, CDR1 is SGDLS and CDR2 is YYNGEE. The CDR3 protein is CASSEGQGYGYTF. DNA for the CDR3: TGTGCCAGCAGCGAAGGACAGGGGTATGGCTACACCTTC.

The chain links TRBV6-5 to TRBJ1-6; D may be TRBD1 (6 bases). This CDR3 spans 15 amino acids. Germline V gene sequence: CDR1 MNHEY, CDR2 SVGAGI. Deletions cut 6 bases from V and 4 bases from J, with 13 bases between. CDR3 nucleotides: TGTGCCAGCAGCCGGCGCGGACAGTATAATTCACCCCTCCACTTT. Residues: CASSRRGQYNSPLHF.

The chain has TRBV5-1 and TRBJ2-6; D might be TRBD1 (5 bases). Germline-derived CDR1 and CDR2 are SGHRS and YFSETQ. CDR3 length: 14 residues. Trimming took off 0 bases at V and 10 bases at J, with 11 bases between the two ends. In nucleotides, the CDR3 is TGCGCCAGCAGCTTGGCCGAGACAGTGAACGTCCTGACTTTC. Its protein product is CASSLAETVNVLTF.

The genes are TRBV7-3 and TRBJ2-1, with 7 positions matching TRBD1. Germline CDR1 SGHTA, CDR2 FQGTGA. The CDR3 runs to 17 residues. Losses at the gene ends were 0 bases for V and 2 bases for J; bases not matched to a gene: 7. CDR3 sequence: CASSLTPTGITYNEQFF. The CDR3 DNA sequence: TGTGCCAGCAGCTTAACCCCGACAGGGATTACCTACAATGAGCAGTTCTTC.

This clone was seen only once. V gene TRBV11-2 combines with J gene TRBJ2-1; possibly TRBD1 for D (5 bases). Trimming shortened V by 3 bases and J by 3 bases, and 12 bases separated the two germline ends. This CDR3 region has 15 residues. CDR1 and CDR2 from the germline V gene are SGHAT and FQNNGV. In DNA form, the CDR3 reads TGTGCCAGCAGCTTGTGGCCCGACAGCTACAATGAGCAGTTCTTC. Translating gives CASSLWPDSYNEQFF.

This clone was recorded a few times. The DNA for the CDR3 is TGCGCCAGCAGCCCGGAGGGGGCCCCGAACACCGGGGAGCTGTTTTTT. Protein: CASSPEGAPNTGELFF. The V call is TRBV5-1, the J call TRBJ2-2; D is perhaps TRBD1 (7 bases). Trimming cost V 4 bases and J 0 bases, with 13 bases left between them. From germline, CDR1 is SGHRS and CDR2 YFSETQ. The length of the CDR3 is 16 residues. Based on the CDR3 plus reference TRBV5-1 and TRBJ2-2, the full variable domain is KAGVTQTPRYLIKTRGQQVTLSCSPISGHRSVSWYQQTPGQGLQFLFEYFSETQRNKGNFPGRFSGRQFSNSRSEMNVSTLELGDSALYLCASSPEGAPNTGELFFGEGSRLTVL.

J is TRBJ2-7 and V is TRBV2; D might be TRBD1 (7 bases). Germline loops: CDR1 SNHLY, CDR2 FYNNEI. V was clipped by 8 bases and J by 6 bases, with 20 bases between them. There are 14 residues in the CDR3. CDR3 loop: CASAALTGTSEQYF. The DNA of the CDR3 is TGTGCCAGCGCAGCCCTGACAGGGACTTCCGAGCAGTACTTC.

The genes are TRBV3-1 (or the pseudogene TRBV3-2) and TRBJ2-7; tentatively, D is TRBD1 (7 bases). Germline V lookup: CDR1 LGHDT, CDR2 YNNKEL (reference sequence). The CDR3 contains 14 residues. V was shortened by 8 bases and J by 1 base, with 15 bases between the two germline ends. CDR3: CASGGTVSSYEQYF. CDR3 in DNA: TGTGCCAGCGGCGGGACAGTCAGTTCCTACGAGCAGTACTTC.

The V gene is TRBV7-6, the J gene TRBJ2-1; the match to TRBD2 covers 9 bases. CDR3 size: 15 residues. J gave up 9 bases and V 1 base, and 7 bases lay outside the gene matches. From germline, CDR1 is SGHVS and CDR2 FNYEAQ. CDR3 sequence reads: CASSLGGGGALEQFF. The DNA for the CDR3 is TGTGCCAGCAGCTTAGGGGGCGGGGGGGCCCTTGAGCAGTTCTTC.

Only a few counts were recorded for this clone. V gene TRBV2 combines with J gene TRBJ2-3, with a possible D match to TRBD1 (6 bases). Germline V gene lookup returns CDR1 SNHLY and CDR2 FYNNEI. The V end was cut by 5 bases, the J end by 2 bases, with 14 bases between. The CDR3 runs to 15 residues. The chain's CDR3 is CASSSEQGPTDTQYF. CDR3 DNA: TGTGCCAGCAGTTCGGAACAGGGCCCCACAGATACGCAGTATTTT.

The genes are TRBV10-3 and TRBJ2-1, with a tentative D call TRBD2 (6 bases). The CDR3 covers 12 residues. Germline lookup yields CDR1 ENHRY and CDR2 SYGVKD. Trimming stripped 10 bases from V and 7 bases from J, with 14 bases between. Here the CDR3 DNA reads TGTGCCACCTCGCTGGAGGGGAATGAGCAGTTCTTC. This sequence encodes CATSLEGNEQFF.

The chain is built from TRBV6-6 and TRBJ1-4, with no clear D. V dropped 3 bases and J dropped 7 bases, with 12 bases sitting between them. Per germline, CDR1 MNHNY and CDR2 SVGAGI (reference sequence). CDR3 size: 14 residues. The CDR3 region has the DNA TGTGCCAGCAGTTATTCACTGCTTAGTGAAAAACTGTTTTTT. It encodes CASSYSLLSEKLFF.

The genes are TRBV5-1 and TRBJ2-5; 11 nucleotides align to TRBD2. The CDR3 length is 16 residues. The germline CDR1 and CDR2 sequences are SGHRS and YFSETQ. V shed 5 bases and J 5 bases; nucleotides not matched to a gene: 11. Written as DNA, the CDR3 is TGCGCCAGCAGGCGGACTAGCGGGTTCCAAGGGGAGACCCAGTACTTC. Its translation is CASRRTSGFQGETQYF.

J is TRBJ1-3 and V is TRBV10-3; TRBD1 might be the D (5 bases). The germline gives CDR1 ENHRY, CDR2 SYGVKD. The CDR3 sequence is 15 residues long. V lost 4 bases to trimming and J lost 0 bases, with 10 bases between them. CDR3 sequence (DNA): TGTGCCATCAGTGGGGGCACGAGCTCTGGAAACACCATATATTTT. Residues: CAISGGTSSGNTIYF.

The genes are TRBV5-4 and TRBJ2-5, with D possibly TRBD1 on 5 matching bases. The CDR3 has 14 residues. The germline V gene encodes CDR1 SGHNT and CDR2 YYREEE (reference sequence). V lost 0 bases, J lost 3 bases, and 9 bases lay in between. This CDR3 reads CASSLGTRKETQYF. CDR3 DNA sequence: TGTGCCAGCAGCTTGGGGACACGTAAAGAGACCCAGTACTTC. The entire variable domain, with the rest obtained from reference TRBV5-4 and TRBJ2-5, is as follows: ETGVTQSPTHLIKTRGQQVTLRCSSQSGHNTVSWYQQALGQGPQFIFQYYREEENGRGNFPPRFSGLQFPNYSSELNVNALELDDSALYLCASSLGTRKETQYFGPGTRLLVL.